This T cell receptor (beta chain) was found in a study of cytomegalovirus exposure and HLA in healthy donors. Measured with immunoSEQ multiplex PCR; TCRdb has only the in-frame clones, and not every one. Of about 160,000 clones listed, about 90% are singletons. The CDR3 totals 13 residues. Germline-derived CDR1 and CDR2 are MDHEN and SYDVKM. V lost 5 bases, J lost 4 bases, and 12 bases lay in between. This chain uses TRBV28 with TRBJ2-7, with no clear D. Sequencing was carried out using PBMCs. The sequence was collected from a young woman in good health and CMV-seropositive. CDR3 bases: TGTGCCAGCAGTCCACCTAGGAAATACGAGCAGTACTTC. Translated, it gives CASSPPRKYEQYF.